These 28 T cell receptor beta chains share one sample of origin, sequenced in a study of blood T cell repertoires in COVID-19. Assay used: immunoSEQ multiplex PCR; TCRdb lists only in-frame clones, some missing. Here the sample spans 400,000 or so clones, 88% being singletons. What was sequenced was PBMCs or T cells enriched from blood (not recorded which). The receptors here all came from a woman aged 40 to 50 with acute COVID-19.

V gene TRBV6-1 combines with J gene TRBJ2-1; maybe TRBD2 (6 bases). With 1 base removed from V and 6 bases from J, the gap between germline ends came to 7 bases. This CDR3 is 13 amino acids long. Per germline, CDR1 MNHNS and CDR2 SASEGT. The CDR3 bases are TGTGCCAGCAGTGAAGGGAGGGCCAATGAGCAGTTCTTC. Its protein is CASSEGRANEQFF.

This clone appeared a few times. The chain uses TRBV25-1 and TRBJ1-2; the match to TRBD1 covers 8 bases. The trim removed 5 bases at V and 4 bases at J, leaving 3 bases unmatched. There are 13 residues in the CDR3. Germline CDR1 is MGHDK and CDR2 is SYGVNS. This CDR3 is CASSPRGLYGYTF. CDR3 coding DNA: TGTGCCAGCAGTCCCAGGGGGCTCTATGGCTACACCTTC.

DNA for the CDR3: TGTGCCACCAGCGTGGGACAAGCCTATGGCTACACCTTC. Translating gives CATSVGQAYGYTF. V and J are TRBV15 and TRBJ1-2; a weak D match, TRBD1 (6 bases). Germline values: CDR1 LNHNV, CDR2 YYDKDF (reference sequence). The CDR3 extends over 13 amino acids. Trimming stripped 5 bases from V and 4 bases from J, with 11 bases between.

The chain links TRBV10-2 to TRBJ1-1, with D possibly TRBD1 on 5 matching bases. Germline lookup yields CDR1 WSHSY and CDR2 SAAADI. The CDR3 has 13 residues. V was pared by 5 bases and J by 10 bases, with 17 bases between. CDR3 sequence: CASSTRGPGGAFF. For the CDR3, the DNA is TGCGCCAGCAGTACCCGCGGGCCCGGGGGAGCTTTCTTT.

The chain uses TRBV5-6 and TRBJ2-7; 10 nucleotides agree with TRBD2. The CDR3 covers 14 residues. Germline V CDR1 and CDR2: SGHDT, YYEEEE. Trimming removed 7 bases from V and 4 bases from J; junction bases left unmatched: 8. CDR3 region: CASEERGGSYEQYF. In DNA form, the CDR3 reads TGTGCCAGCGAGGAGCGGGGGGGCTCATACGAGCAGTACTTC.

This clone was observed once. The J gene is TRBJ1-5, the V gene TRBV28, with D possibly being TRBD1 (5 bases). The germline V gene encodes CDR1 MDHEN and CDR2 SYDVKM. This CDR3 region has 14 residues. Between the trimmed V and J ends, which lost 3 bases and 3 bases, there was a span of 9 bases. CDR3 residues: CASSFLQDNQPQHF. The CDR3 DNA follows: TGTGCCAGCAGTTTTTTACAGGACAATCAGCCCCAGCATTTT.

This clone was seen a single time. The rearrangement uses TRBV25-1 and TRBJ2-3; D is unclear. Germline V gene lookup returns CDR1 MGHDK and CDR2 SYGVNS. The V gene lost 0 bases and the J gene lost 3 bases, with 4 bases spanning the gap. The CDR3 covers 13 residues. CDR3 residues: CASSEYQTDTQYF. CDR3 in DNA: TGTGCCAGCAGTGAATACCAGACAGATACGCAGTATTTT.

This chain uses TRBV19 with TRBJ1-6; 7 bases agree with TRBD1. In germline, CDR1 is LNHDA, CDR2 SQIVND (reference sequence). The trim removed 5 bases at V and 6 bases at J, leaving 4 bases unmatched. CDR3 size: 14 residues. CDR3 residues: CASSPGQANSPLHF. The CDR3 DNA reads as TGTGCCAGTAGTCCAGGACAGGCTAATTCACCCCTCCACTTT.

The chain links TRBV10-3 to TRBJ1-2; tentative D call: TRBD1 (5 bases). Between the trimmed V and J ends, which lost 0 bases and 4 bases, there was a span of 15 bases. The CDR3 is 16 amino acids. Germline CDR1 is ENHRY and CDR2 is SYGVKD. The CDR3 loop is CAISESFSGSSYGYTF. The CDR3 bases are TGTGCCATCAGTGAGTCGTTTTCAGGGTCCTCCTATGGCTACACCTTC.

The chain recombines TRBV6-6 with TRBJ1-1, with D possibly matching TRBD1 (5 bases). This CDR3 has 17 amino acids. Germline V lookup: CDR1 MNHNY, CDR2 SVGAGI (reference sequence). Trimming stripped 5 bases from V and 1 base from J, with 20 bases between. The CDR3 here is CASSPVQGGRRNTEAFF. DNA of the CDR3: TGTGCCAGCAGTCCAGTGCAGGGAGGGCGTCGGAACACTGAAGCTTTCTTT.

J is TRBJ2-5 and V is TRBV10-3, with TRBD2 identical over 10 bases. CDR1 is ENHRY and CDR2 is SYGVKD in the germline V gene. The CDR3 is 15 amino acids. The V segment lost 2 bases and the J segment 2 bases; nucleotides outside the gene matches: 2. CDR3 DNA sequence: TGTGCCATCAGTGAGGGTAGCGGGGGGCAAGAGACCCAGTACTTC. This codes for CAISEGSGGQETQYF.

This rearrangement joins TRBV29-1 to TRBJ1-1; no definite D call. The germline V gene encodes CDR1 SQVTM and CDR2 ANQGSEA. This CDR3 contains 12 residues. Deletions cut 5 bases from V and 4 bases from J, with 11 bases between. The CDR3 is CSVRHGGTEAFF. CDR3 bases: TGCAGCGTTCGTCATGGAGGCACTGAAGCTTTCTTT.

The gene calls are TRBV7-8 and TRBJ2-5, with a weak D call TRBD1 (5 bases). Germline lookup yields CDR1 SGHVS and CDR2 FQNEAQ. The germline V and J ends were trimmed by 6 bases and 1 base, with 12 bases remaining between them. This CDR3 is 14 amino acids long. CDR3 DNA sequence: TGTGCCAGCAGGTCCCGGACATCCCAAGAGACCCAGTACTTC. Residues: CASRSRTSQETQYF. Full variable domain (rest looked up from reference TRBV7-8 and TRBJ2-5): GAGVSQSPRYKVAKRGQDVALRCDPISGHVSLFWYQQALGQGPEFLTYFQNEAQLDKSGLPSDRFFAERPEGSVSTLKIQRTQQEDSAVYLCASRSRTSQETQYFGPGTRLLVL.

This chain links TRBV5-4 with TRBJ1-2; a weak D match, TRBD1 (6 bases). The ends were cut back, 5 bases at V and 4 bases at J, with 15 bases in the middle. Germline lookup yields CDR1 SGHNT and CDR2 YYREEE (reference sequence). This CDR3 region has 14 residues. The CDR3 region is CASRNRGASYGYTF. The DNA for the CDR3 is TGTGCCAGCAGAAACCGGGGGGCGAGCTATGGCTACACCTTC. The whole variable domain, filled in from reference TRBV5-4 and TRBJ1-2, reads ETGVTQSPTHLIKTRGQQVTLRCSSQSGHNTVSWYQQALGQGPQFIFQYYREEENGRGNFPPRFSGLQFPNYSSELNVNALELDDSALYLCASRNRGASYGYTFGSGTRLTVV.

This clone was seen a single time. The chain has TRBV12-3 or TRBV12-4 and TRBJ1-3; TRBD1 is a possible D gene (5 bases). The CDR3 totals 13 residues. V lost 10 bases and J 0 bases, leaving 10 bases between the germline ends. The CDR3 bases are TGTGCCATCGCGACAGCCTCTGGAAACACCATATATTTT. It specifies CAIATASGNTIYF.

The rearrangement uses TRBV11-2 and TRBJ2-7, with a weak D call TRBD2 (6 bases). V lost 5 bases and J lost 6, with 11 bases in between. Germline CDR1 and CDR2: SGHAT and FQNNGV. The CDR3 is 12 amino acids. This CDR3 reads CASSHTGGEQYF. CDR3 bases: TGTGCCAGCAGCCACACCGGGGGCGAGCAGTACTTC.

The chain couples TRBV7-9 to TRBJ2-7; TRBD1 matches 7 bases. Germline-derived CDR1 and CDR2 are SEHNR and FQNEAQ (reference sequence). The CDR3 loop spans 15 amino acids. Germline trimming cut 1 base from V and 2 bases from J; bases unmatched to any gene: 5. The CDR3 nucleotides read TGTGCCAGCAGCTTAGGGGCAGGGGGTACCTACGAGCAGTACTTC. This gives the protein CASSLGAGGTYEQYF.

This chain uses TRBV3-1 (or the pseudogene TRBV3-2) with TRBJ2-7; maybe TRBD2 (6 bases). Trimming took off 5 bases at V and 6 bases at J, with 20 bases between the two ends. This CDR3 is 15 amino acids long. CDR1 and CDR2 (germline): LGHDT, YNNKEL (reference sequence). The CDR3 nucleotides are TGTGCCAGCAGCGGAGGGACCACCGGATGGGGCGAGCAGTACTTC. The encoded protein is CASSGGTTGWGEQYF.

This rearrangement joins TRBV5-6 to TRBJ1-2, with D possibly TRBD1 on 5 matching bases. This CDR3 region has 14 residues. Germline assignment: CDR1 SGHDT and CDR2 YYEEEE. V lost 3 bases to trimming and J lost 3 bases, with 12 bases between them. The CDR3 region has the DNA TGTGCCAGCAGCTCCCAGGGTAACGACTATGGCTACACCTTC. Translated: CASSSQGNDYGYTF.

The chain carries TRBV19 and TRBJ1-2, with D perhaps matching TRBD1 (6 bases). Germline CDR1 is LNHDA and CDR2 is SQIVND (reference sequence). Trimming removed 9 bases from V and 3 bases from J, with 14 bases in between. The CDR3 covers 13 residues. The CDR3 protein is CASNQGLDYGYTF. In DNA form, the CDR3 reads TGTGCCAGCAACCAGGGGTTGGACTATGGCTACACCTTC. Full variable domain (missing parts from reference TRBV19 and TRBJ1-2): DGGITQSPKYLFRKEGQNVTLSCEQNLNHDAMYWYRQDPGQGLRLIYYSQIVNDFQKGDIAEGYSVSREKKESFPLTVTSAQKNPTAFYLCASNQGLDYGYTFGSGTRLTVV.

CDR3 sequence reads: CASRSGTSGGLTDTQYF. Written as DNA, the CDR3 is TGTGCCAGCAGGAGTGGGACTAGCGGGGGCCTCACAGATACGCAGTATTTT. The gene calls are TRBV7-8 and TRBJ2-3; 14 nucleotides match TRBD2. The CDR3 is 17 amino acids. V was clipped by 6 bases and J by 2 bases; unmatched bases: 7. Germline V gene lookup returns CDR1 SGHVS and CDR2 FQNEAQ.

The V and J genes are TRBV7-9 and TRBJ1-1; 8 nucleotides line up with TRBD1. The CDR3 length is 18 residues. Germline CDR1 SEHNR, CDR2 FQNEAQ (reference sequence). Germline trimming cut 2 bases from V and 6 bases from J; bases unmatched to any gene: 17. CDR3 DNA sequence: TGTGCCAGCAGCTTATCTCGGGCGTTCAGGGGGCGCGGGGCTGAAGCTTTCTTT. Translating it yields CASSLSRAFRGRGAEAFF.

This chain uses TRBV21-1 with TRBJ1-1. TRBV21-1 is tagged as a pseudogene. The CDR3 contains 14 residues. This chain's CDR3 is CASSKRRRNTEAFF. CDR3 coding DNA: TGTGCCAGCAGCAAAAGACGGAGGAACACTGAAGCTTTCTTT.

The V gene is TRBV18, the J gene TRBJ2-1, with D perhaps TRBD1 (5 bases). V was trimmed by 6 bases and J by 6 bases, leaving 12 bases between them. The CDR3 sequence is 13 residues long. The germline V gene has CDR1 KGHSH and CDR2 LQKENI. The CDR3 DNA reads TGTGCCAGCTCGGCTGGGGCTACCAATGAGCAGTTCTTC. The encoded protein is CASSAGATNEQFF.

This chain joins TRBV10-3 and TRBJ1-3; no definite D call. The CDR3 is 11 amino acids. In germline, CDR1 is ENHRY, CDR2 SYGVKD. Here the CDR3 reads CAGSSGNTIYF. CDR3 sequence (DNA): TGTGCTGGCAGCTCTGGAAACACCATATATTTT.

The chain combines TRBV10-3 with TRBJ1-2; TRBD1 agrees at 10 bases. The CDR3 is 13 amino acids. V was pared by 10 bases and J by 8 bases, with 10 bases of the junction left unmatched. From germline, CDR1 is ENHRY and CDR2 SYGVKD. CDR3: CATRDRGDGGYTF. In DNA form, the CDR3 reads TGTGCCACGCGGGACAGGGGTGACGGAGGCTACACCTTC.

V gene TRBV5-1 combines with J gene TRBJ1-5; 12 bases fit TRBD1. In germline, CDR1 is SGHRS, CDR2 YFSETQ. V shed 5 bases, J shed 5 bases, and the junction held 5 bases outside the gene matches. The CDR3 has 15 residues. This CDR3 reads CASRKGQGADQPQHF. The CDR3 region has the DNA TGCGCCAGCAGAAAGGGACAGGGGGCGGATCAGCCCCAGCATTTT.

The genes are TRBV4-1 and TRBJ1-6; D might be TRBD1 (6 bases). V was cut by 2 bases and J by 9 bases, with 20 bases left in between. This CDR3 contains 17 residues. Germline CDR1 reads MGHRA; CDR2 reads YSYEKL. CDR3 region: CASSQIPRRGASSPLHF. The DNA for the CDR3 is TGCGCCAGCAGCCAAATACCTCGTCGGGGGGCAAGTTCACCCCTCCACTTT.